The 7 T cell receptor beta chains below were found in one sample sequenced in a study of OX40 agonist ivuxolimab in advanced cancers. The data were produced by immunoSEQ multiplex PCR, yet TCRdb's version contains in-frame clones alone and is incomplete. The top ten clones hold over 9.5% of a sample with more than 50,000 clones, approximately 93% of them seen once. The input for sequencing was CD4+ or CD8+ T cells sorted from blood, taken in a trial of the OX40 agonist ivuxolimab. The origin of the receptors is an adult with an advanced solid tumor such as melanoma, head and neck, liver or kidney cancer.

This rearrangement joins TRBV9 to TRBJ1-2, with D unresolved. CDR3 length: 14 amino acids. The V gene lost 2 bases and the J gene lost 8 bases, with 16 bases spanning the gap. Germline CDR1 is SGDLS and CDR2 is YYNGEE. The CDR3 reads CASSVMGQGQGYTF. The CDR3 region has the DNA TGTGCCAGCAGCGTTATGGGCCAAGGGCAGGGCTACACCTTC. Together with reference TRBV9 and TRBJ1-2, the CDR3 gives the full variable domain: DSGVTQTPKHLITATGQRVTLRCSPRSGDLSVYWYQQSLDQGLQFLIQYYNGEERAKGNILERFSAQQFPDLHSELNLSSLELGDSALYFCASSVMGQGQGYTFGSGTRLTVV.

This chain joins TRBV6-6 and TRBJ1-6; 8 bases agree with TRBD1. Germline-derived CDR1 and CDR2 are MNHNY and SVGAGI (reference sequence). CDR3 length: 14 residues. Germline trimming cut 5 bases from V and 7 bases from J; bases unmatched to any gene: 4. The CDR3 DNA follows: TGTGCCAGCAGTACGACAGGGGAGAATTCACCCCTCCACTTT. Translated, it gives CASSTTGENSPLHF.

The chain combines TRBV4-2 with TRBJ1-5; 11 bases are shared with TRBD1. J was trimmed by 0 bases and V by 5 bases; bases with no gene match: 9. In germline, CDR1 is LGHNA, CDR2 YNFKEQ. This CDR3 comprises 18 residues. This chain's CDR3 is CASSMGQGDSYSNQPQHF. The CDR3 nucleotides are TGTGCCAGCAGCATGGGACAGGGGGACTCGTATAGCAATCAGCCCCAGCATTTT.

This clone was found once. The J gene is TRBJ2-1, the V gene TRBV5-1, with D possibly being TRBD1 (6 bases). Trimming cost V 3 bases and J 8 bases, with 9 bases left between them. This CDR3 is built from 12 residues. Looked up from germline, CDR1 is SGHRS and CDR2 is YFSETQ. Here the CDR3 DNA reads TGCGCCAGCAGCTCACAGGGCGATGAGCAGTTCTTC. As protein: CASSSQGDEQFF. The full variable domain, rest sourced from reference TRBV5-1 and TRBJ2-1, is KAGVTQTPRYLIKTRGQQVTLSCSPISGHRSVSWYQQTPGQGLQFLFEYFSETQRNKGNFPGRFSGRQFSNSRSEMNVSTLELGDSALYLCASSSQGDEQFFGPGTRLTVL.

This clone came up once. Here the CDR3 reads CASSSRTGGAFF. CDR3 nucleotide sequence: TGTGCCAGCAGTTCCCGGACAGGTGGAGCTTTCTTT. V usage is TRBV6-6 and J usage is TRBJ1-1; TRBD1 matches at 7 bases. The CDR3 is 12 residues long. The V segment lost 4 bases and the J segment 10 bases; nucleotides outside the gene matches: 6. Germline V gene data show CDR1 as MNHNY and CDR2 as SVGAGI (reference sequence).

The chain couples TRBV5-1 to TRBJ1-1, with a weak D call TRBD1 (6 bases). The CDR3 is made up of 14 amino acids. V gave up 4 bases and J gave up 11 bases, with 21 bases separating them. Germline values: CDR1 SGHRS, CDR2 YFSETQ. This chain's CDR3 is CASSPQYPGAPAFF. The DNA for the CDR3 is TGCGCCAGCAGCCCACAATACCCGGGGGCGCCGGCTTTCTTT.

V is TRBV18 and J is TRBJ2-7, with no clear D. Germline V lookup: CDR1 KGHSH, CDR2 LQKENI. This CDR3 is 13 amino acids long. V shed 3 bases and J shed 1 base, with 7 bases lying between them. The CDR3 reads CASSPTQSYEQYF. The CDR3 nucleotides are TGTGCCAGCTCACCGACACAATCCTACGAGCAGTACTTC.